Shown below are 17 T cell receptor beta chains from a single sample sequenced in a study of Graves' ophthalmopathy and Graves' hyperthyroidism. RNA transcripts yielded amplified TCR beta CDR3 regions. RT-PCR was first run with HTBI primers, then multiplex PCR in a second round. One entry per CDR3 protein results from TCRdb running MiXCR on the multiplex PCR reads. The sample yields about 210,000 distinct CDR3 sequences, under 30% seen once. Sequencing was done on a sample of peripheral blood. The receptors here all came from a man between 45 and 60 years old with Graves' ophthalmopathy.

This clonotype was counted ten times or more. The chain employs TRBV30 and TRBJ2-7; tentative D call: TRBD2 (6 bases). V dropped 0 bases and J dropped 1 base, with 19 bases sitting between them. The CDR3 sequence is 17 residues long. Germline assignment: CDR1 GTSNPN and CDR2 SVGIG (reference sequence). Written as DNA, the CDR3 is TGTGCCTGGAGTGTATCGCCTAGCGCGGACCTATCCTACGAGCAGTACTTC. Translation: CAWSVSPSADLSYEQYF.

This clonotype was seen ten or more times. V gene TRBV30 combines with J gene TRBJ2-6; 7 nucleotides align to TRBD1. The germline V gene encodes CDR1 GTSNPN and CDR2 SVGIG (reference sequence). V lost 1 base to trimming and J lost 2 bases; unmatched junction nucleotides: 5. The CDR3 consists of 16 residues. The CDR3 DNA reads TGTGCCTGGAGTGACGAAACAGGGGCTGGGGCCAACGTCCTGACTTTC. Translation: CAWSDETGAGANVLTF.

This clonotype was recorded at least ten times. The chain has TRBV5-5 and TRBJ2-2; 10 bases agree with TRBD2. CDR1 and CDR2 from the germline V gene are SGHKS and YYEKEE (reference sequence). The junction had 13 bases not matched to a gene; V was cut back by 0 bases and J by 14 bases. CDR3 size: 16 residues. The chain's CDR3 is CASSLALAGEPGGLFF. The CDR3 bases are TGTGCCAGCAGCTTGGCGCTAGCGGGAGAACCCGGGGGTCTGTTTTTT.

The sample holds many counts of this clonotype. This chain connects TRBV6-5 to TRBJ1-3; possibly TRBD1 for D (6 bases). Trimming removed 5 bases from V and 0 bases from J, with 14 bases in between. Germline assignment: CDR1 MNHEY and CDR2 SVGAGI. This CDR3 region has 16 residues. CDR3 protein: CASSKSGHLSGNTIYF. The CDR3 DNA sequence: TGTGCCAGCAGTAAATCGGGACACCTCTCTGGAAACACCATATATTTT.

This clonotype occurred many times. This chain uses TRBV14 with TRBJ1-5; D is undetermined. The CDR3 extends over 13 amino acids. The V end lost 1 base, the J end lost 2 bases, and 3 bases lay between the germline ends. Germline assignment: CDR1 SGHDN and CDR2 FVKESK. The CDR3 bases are TGTGCCAGCAGCCAAGCCGGCAATCAGCCCCAGCATTTT. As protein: CASSQAGNQPQHF.

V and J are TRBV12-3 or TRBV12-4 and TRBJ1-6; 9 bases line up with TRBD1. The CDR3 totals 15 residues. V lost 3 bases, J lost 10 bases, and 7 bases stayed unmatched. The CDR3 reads CASSLAGQGLSPLHF. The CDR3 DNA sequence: TGTGCCAGCAGTTTGGCGGGACAGGGCTTATCACCCCTCCACTTT.

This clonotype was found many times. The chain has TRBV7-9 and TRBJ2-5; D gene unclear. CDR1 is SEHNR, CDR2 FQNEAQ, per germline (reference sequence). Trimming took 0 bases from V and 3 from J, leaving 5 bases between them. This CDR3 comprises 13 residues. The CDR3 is CASSLAAEETQYF. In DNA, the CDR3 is TGTGCCAGCAGCTTAGCTGCTGAAGAGACCCAGTACTTC.

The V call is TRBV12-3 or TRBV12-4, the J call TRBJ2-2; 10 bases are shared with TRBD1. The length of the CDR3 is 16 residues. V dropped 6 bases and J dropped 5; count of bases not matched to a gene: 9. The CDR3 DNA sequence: TGTGCCAGCAGACCCGTGGGACAGGGGAATACCGGGGAGCTGTTTTTT. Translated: CASRPVGQGNTGELFF.

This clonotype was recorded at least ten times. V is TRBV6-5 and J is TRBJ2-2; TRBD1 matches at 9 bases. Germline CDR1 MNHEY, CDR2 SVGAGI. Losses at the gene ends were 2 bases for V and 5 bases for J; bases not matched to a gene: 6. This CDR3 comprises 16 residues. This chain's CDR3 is CASSYTPGQGTGELFF. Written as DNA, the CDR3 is TGTGCCAGCAGTTACACCCCCGGACAGGGGACCGGGGAGCTGTTTTTT.

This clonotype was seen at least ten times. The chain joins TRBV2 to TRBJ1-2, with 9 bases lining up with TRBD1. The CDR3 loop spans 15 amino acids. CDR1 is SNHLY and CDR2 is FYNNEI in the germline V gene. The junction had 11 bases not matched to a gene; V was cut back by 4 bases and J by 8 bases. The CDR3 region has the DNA TGTGCCAGCAGTGTCGCTCCCGGGACAGGGTACGGCTACACCTTC. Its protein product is CASSVAPGTGYGYTF.

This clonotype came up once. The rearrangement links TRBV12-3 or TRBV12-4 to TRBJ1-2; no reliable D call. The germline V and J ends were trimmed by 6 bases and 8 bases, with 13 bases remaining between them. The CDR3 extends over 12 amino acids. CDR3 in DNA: TGTGCCAGCAGCCCACCTAATGGAGGCTACACCTTC. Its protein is CASSPPNGGYTF.

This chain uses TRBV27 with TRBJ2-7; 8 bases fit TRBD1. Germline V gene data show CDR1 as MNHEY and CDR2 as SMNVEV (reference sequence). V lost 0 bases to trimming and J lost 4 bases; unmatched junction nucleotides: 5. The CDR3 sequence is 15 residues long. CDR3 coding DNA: TGTGCCAGCAGTTTATCGACAGGGGCGGTGTACGAGCAGTACTTC. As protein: CASSLSTGAVYEQYF.

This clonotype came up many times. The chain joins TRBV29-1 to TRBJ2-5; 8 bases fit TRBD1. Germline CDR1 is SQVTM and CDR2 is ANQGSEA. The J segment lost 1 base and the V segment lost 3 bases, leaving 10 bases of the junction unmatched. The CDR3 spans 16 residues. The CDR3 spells CSVDGSDRGAQETQYF. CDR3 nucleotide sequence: TGCAGCGTTGATGGCTCCGACAGGGGTGCCCAAGAGACCCAGTACTTC.

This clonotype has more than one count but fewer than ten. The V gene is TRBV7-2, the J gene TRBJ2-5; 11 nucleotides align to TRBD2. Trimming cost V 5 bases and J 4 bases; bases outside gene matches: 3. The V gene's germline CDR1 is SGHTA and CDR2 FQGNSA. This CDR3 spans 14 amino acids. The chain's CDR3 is CASSTTSGGETQYF. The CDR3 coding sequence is TGTGCCAGCAGCACCACTAGCGGGGGAGAGACCCAGTACTTC.

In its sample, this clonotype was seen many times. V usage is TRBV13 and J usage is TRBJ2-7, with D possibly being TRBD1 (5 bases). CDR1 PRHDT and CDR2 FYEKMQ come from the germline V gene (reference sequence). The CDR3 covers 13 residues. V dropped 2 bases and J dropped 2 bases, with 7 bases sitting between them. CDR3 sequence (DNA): TGTGCCAGCAGCTTACACAGGACCTACGAGCAGTACTTC. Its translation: CASSLHRTYEQYF.

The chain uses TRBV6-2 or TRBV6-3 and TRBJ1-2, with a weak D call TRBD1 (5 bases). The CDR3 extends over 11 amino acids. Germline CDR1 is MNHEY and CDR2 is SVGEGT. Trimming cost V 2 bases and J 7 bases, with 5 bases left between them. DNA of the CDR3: TGTGCCAGCAGTTACCAGGGTGGCTACACCTTC. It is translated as CASSYQGGYTF.

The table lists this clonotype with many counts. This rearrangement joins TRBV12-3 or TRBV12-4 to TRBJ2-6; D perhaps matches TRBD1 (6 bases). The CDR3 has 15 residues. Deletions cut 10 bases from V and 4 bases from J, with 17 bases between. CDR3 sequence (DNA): TGTGCCATCCGGGACAACCTACGGGGGGCCAACGTCCTGACTTTC. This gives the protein CAIRDNLRGANVLTF.